This TCR beta chain emerged from a study of cytomegalovirus exposure and HLA in healthy donors. In the PCR, 60 Vbeta and 13 Jbeta primers were used. This table comes from immunoSEQ multiplex PCR, and its TCRdb copy is limited to in-frame clones, with some not included. The profile shows roughly 150,000 clones, approximately 72% of them singletons. The CDR3 is 17 amino acids. V lost 3 bases, J lost 1 base, and 16 bases lay in between. The V gene's germline CDR1 is LNHDA and CDR2 SQIVND (reference sequence). This chain links TRBV19 with TRBJ2-1; D unclear. Material for sequencing was PBMCs. The clonotype originates from a man younger than 35 in good health and CMV-seronegative. In nucleotides, the CDR3 is TGTGCCAGTAGTATGACCCAACGGGTGGCATCCTACAATGAGCAGTTCTTC. It codes for CASSMTQRVASYNEQFF.